These 6 T cell receptor beta chains were all obtained from the same sample, sequenced in a study of cytomegalovirus exposure and HLA in healthy donors. Both 60 Vbeta primers and 13 Jbeta primers went into the PCR. TCRdb's copy holds only in-frame clones and misses some; the assay was immunoSEQ multiplex PCR. The sample consists of 150,000 to 200,000 clones, under 85% of them appearing once. The material sequenced was PBMCs. The receptors were gathered from a man in his fifties or sixties in good health and CMV-seronegative.

The chain employs TRBV18 and TRBJ2-5; 11 bases are a match to TRBD2. V shed 3 bases and J 4 bases; nucleotides not matched to a gene: 7. CDR1 and CDR2 (germline): KGHSH, LQKENI. The length of the CDR3 is 16 residues. CDR3 protein: CASSPTASGGTETQYF. The CDR3 coding sequence is TGTGCCAGCTCACCCACTGCTAGCGGGGGGACAGAGACCCAGTACTTC.

This clone occurred once. The CDR3 reads CASSLEGRTEAFF. The CDR3 region has the DNA TGTGCCAGCAGCTTAGAAGGGAGAACTGAAGCTTTCTTT. The rearrangement links TRBV7-6 to TRBJ1-1; no firm D call. Trimming took off 1 base at V and 5 bases at J, with 8 bases between the two ends. Germline V gene lookup returns CDR1 SGHVS and CDR2 FNYEAQ. This CDR3 is built from 13 residues.

This rearrangement joins TRBV7-8 to TRBJ1-3; weak D call: TRBD1 (6 bases). CDR3 size: 11 residues. V was clipped by 9 bases and J by 5 bases, with 8 bases between them. Germline CDR1 is SGHVS and CDR2 is FQNEAQ. The DNA of the CDR3 is TGTGCCAGTGGACAGCGAAACACCATATATTTT. Translation: CASGQRNTIYF. The variable domain in full, completed from reference TRBV7-8 and TRBJ1-3, reads GAGVSQSPRYKVAKRGQDVALRCDPISGHVSLFWYQQALGQGPEFLTYFQNEAQLDKSGLPSDRFFAERPEGSVSTLKIQRTQQEDSAVYLCASGQRNTIYFGEGSWLTVV.

The chain links TRBV20-1 to TRBJ1-2, with unresolved D. V lost 5 bases and J lost 3, with 4 bases in between. This CDR3 contains 10 residues. Germline V gene lookup returns CDR1 DFQATT and CDR2 SNEGSKA (reference sequence). The CDR3: CSASDYGYTF. The CDR3 region has the DNA TGCAGTGCTTCCGACTATGGCTACACCTTC.

This rearrangement joins TRBV15 to TRBJ2-1, with 10 positions matching TRBD2. CDR3 length: 16 amino acids. CDR1 and CDR2 from the germline V gene are LNHNV and YYDKDF (reference sequence). Trimming at V came to 3 bases and at J to 3 bases, leaving 5 bases not matched to a gene. The CDR3 loop is CATSSEREGYYNEQFF. The CDR3 DNA reads TGTGCCACCAGCAGCGAGCGGGAGGGTTACTACAATGAGCAGTTCTTC.

The genes are TRBV7-2 and TRBJ1-4; weak D call: TRBD1 (6 bases). V lost 1 base and J 8 bases, leaving 17 bases between the germline ends. The CDR3 length is 16 residues. Germline V gives CDR1 SGHTA, CDR2 FQGNSA. The CDR3 region is CASSLGVLDRGEKLFF. The DNA of the CDR3 is TGTGCCAGCAGCTTAGGAGTCTTGGACAGAGGAGAAAAACTGTTTTTT.